This is a list of T cell receptor beta chains from one sample in a study of Ad26.COV2.S vaccination and SARS-CoV-2 variants. Method: immunoSEQ multiplex PCR; TCRdb's copy keeps in-frame clones and lacks some. This table has fewer than 500,000 clones, around 90% appearing once. The input for sequencing was peripheral blood, taken in a trial of Ad26.COV2.S vaccine versus placebo. The receptors derive from a person between 18 and 65 years old who received the Ad26.COV2.S COVID-19 vaccine or a placebo. Both conserved end residues are part of each CDR3. D genes are given only for firm matches. Clone size is given for some rows only: seen once, a few or many times, or a class if the clone is expanded.

>TRBV12-5|TRBD2|TRBJ2-3|14|-
CASGQSGIVDTQYF
TGTGCTAGTGGTCAAAGCGGGATTGTAGATACGCAGTATTTT
>TRBV3-1/TRBV3-2|-|TRBJ2-7|14|few
CASSPRTYSYEQYF
TGTGCCAGCAGCCCGCGGACGTATTCCTACGAGCAGTACTTC
>TRBV9|TRBD2|TRBJ2-7|15|-
CASSGTGTGGSEQYF
TGTGCCAGCAGCGGGACCGGGACCGGGGGGTCCGAGCAGTACTTC
>TRBV28|TRBD1|TRBJ2-3|14|-
CASSRDRGTDTQYF
TGTGCCAGCAGTCGGGACAGGGGAACCGATACGCAGTATTTT
>TRBV27|-|TRBJ2-3|15|-
CASSLKMAPTDTQYF
TGTGCCAGCAGTTTAAAAATGGCCCCGACAGATACGCAGTATTTT
>TRBV19|TRBD2|TRBJ2-7|16|-
CASSTLRGRASHEQYF
TGTGCCAGTAGTACACTACGTGGGAGGGCCTCCCACGAGCAGTACTTC
>TRBV7-9|TRBD1|TRBJ2-7|16|-
CASSLTMTGGSYEQYF
TGTGCCAGCAGCTTAACTATGACAGGGGGGAGCTACGAGCAGTACTTC
>TRBV7-3|-|TRBJ2-2|16|-
CASSRPGAGGTGELFF
TGTGCCAGCAGCCGTCCCGGGGCGGGCGGCACCGGGGAGCTGTTTTTT
>TRBV4-1|TRBD2|TRBJ2-2|14|-
CASRLAENTGELFF
TGCGCCAGCAGACTAGCGGAGAACACCGGGGAGCTGTTTTTT
>TRBV28|TRBD1|TRBJ1-1|14|-
CASSKTGGYTEAFF
TGTGCCAGCAGTAAAACAGGGGGCTACACTGAAGCTTTCTTT
>TRBV24-1|-|TRBJ1-2|13|-
CATSERNTYGYTF
TGTGCCACCAGTGAACGGAACACTTATGGCTACACCTTC
>TRBV5-1|-|TRBJ2-1|15|-
CASSLRAGSNNEQFF
TGCGCCAGCAGCTTGCGTGCCGGGAGCAACAATGAGCAGTTCTTC
>TRBV5-1|-|TRBJ1-4|13|-
CASSLSDNEKLFF
TGCGCCAGCAGCTTGTCAGATAATGAAAAACTGTTTTTT
>TRBV6-5|TRBD1|TRBJ2-5|15|few
CASSRQGAGQETQYF
TGTGCCAGCAGTCGACAGGGGGCGGGACAAGAGACCCAGTACTTC
>TRBV5-1|TRBD1|TRBJ2-5|15|-
CASSGRTGPQETQYF
TGCGCCAGCAGCGGCCGGACAGGGCCCCAAGAGACCCAGTACTTC
>TRBV7-2|TRBD2|TRBJ2-7|15|-
CASSVRTSGTYEQYF
TGTGCCAGCAGCGTCCGGACTAGCGGAACCTACGAGCAGTACTTC
>TRBV28|TRBD1|TRBJ1-4|14|-
CASTSGTGVEKLFF
TGTGCCAGCACCTCCGGGACAGGGGTGGAAAAACTGTTTTTT
>TRBV7-6|TRBD1|TRBJ2-7|14|-
CASSLRDSSYEQYF
TGTGCCAGCAGCTTAAGGGACAGCTCCTACGAGCAGTACTTC
>TRBV6-5|-|TRBJ2-7|14|-
CASSLRVSSYEQYF
TGTGCCAGCAGTTTACGGGTTTCCTCCTACGAGCAGTACTTC
>TRBV7-2|TRBD1|TRBJ2-3|16|-
CASSLGTGISTDTQYF
TGTGCCAGCAGCCTCGGGACAGGGATTAGCACAGATACGCAGTATTTT
>TRBV10-3|TRBD1|TRBJ2-1|13|-
CAISGTGYNEQFF
TGTGCCATCAGTGGGACAGGCTACAATGAGCAGTTCTTC
>TRBV6-4|-|TRBJ2-3|15|-
CASSDSGLSTDTQYF
TGTGCCAGCAGTGACTCTGGCTTAAGCACAGATACGCAGTATTTT
>TRBV29-1|TRBD2|TRBJ2-1|15|-
CSVEALAGSYNEQFF
TGCAGCGTTGAAGCACTAGCGGGATCCTACAATGAGCAGTTCTTC
>TRBV28|-|TRBJ2-6|16|-
CATVGGTASGANVLTF
TGTGCCACCGTAGGGGGTACGGCCTCTGGGGCCAACGTCCTGACTTTC
>TRBV19|-|TRBJ2-1|14|-
CASSIGGPYNEQFF
TGTGCCAGTAGTATAGGCGGGCCCTACAATGAGCAGTTCTTC
>TRBV28|-|TRBJ1-2|12|-
CASSSRQAGYTF
TGTGCCAGCAGTTCGAGACAGGCTGGCTACACCTTC
>TRBV7-2|-|TRBJ1-1|13|-
CASSLKGITEAFF
TGTGCCAGCAGCTTAAAGGGTATCACTGAAGCTTTCTTT
>TRBV24-1|-|TRBJ2-7|14|-
CATSGRENLYEQYF
TGTGCCACCAGTGGCAGGGAAAACCTCTACGAGCAGTACTTC
>TRBV19|-|TRBJ1-2|13|-
CASGGQTYYGYTF
TGTGCCAGCGGGGGGCAGACGTACTATGGCTACACCTTC
>TRBV4-2|-|TRBJ2-5|13|-
CASSNQGRETQYF
TGTGCCAGCAGCAACCAAGGACGAGAGACCCAGTACTTC
>TRBV5-6|TRBD1|TRBJ1-5|15|once
CASSLIRDRDQPQHF
TGTGCCAGCAGCCTTATCCGGGACAGGGACCAGCCCCAGCATTTT
>TRBV19|-|TRBJ2-1|19|-
CASSIEGSASLSSYNEQFF
TGTGCCAGTAGTATAGAAGGTAGCGCCTCTTTAAGCTCCTACAATGAGCAGTTCTTC
>TRBV5-1|TRBD1|TRBJ1-2|14|-
CASSITGTGDGYTF
TGCGCCAGCAGCATCACCGGGACAGGGGATGGCTACACCTTC
>TRBV11-2|-|TRBJ1-2|13|-
CASSLEGGDSYTF
TGTGCCAGCAGCTTAGAAGGGGGGGATAGCTACACCTTC
>TRBV9|-|TRBJ2-5|15|-
CASSVGGQHQETQYF
TGTGCCAGCAGCGTGGGTGGACAGCATCAAGAGACCCAGTACTTC
>TRBV15|-|TRBJ2-5|15|-
CATSRDNGGAETQYF
TGTGCCACCAGCAGAGATAATGGGGGCGCGGAGACCCAGTACTTC
>TRBV28|-|TRBJ2-7|12|-
CASSPALGEQYF
TGTGCCAGCAGTCCGGCTTTGGGCGAGCAGTACTTC
>TRBV7-2|-|TRBJ1-2|15|-
CASTEGSGRGYGYTF
TGTGCCAGCACCGAGGGGTCAGGGCGAGGCTATGGCTACACCTTC
>TRBV3-1/TRBV3-2|-|TRBJ2-3|16|-
CASSQDSGLGTDTQYF
TGTGCCAGCAGCCAAGATTCGGGCTTGGGCACAGATACGCAGTATTTT
>TRBV5-4|-|TRBJ2-7|12|-
CASSFPDREQYF
TGTGCCAGCAGCTTCCCGGACAGAGAGCAGTACTTC
>TRBV7-3|-|TRBJ2-1|14|-
CASLDGVWYNEQFF
TGTGCCAGCCTGGACGGGGTTTGGTACAATGAGCAGTTCTTC
>TRBV24-1|-|TRBJ2-2|16|-
CATSDPSGVGPGELFF
TGTGCCACCAGTGATCCTTCGGGGGTTGGTCCCGGGGAGCTGTTTTTT
>TRBV21-1|-|TRBJ2-7|15|once
CASSRPSGRAYEQYF
TGTGCCAGCAGCAGACCTAGCGGGAGAGCCTACGAGCAGTACTTC
>TRBV7-2|-|TRBJ1-3|15|once
CASSSRALSGNTIYF
TGTGCCAGCAGCTCACGGGCCCTCTCTGGAAACACCATATATTTT
>TRBV9|TRBD2|TRBJ2-5|15|-
CASSVGAGEGETQYF
TGTGCCAGCAGCGTAGGAGCGGGAGAAGGAGAGACCCAGTACTTC
>TRBV28|TRBD1|TRBJ1-4|16|-
CASTHTGRGTNEKLFF
TGTGCCAGCACCCACACGGGCAGGGGGACTAATGAAAAACTGTTTTTT
>TRBV11-2|TRBD1|TRBJ1-3|14|-
CASSGGRQGDTIYF
TGTGCCAGCAGCGGGGGGCGACAGGGAGACACCATATATTTT
>TRBV7-6|-|TRBJ2-7|13|-
CASRHPLSYEQYF
TGTGCCAGCAGACACCCCCTATCCTACGAGCAGTACTTC
>TRBV6-2/TRBV6-3|TRBD1|TRBJ1-1|13|-
CASSLEDRSEAFF
TGTGCCAGCAGTCTTGAGGACAGGTCTGAAGCTTTCTTT
>TRBV4-3|TRBD2|TRBJ2-3|15|once
CASSPLAGSQDTQYF
TGCGCCAGCAGCCCACTAGCGGGAAGTCAAGATACGCAGTATTTT
>TRBV9|TRBD2|TRBJ2-2|18|-
CASSLGLAGAGNTGELFF
TGTGCCAGCAGCTTGGGACTAGCGGGAGCCGGGAACACCGGGGAGCTGTTTTTT
>TRBV19|-|TRBJ1-1|13|-
CASSTEPGTEAFF
TGTGCCAGTAGTACAGAACCGGGGACTGAAGCTTTCTTT